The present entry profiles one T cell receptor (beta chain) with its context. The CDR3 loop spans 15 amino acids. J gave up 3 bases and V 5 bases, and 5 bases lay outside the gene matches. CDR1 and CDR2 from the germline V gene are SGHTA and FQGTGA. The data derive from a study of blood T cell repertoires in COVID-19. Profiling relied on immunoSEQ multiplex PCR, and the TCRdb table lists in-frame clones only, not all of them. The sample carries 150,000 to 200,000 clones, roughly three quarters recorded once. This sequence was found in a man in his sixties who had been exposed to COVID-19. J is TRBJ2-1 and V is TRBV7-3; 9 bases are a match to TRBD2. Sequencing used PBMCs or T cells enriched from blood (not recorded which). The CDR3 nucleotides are TGTGCCAGCAGCGCCACTAGCGGGCTCTACAATGAGCAGTTCTTC. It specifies CASSATSGLYNEQFF.